This T cell receptor (beta chain) was documented in a study of monozygotic twins with inflammatory bowel disease. Study-wide results and limits: Limited statistical power may explain no repertoire similarity difference between concordant and discordant twins. Among IBD patients, fewer clonotypes were shared with others than among healthy twins, especially with disease activity. None of the different T cell subtypes could be distinguished from one another.

No DNA is given; TCRdb re-called the 5' RACE reads and lists each CDR3 protein once. The clone table shows hundreds of thousands of distinct CDR3 sequences, with the ten largest holding less than 6.5%. Whole blood without T cell sorting served as the source of isolated total RNA. Points on this clonotype: Its antigen remains unidentified.

Material: blood. The TCR was taken from a human donor with ulcerative colitis or Crohn's disease, or a healthy co-twin of an affected twin (not recorded which).

CDR3 region: CASNTPILAGGVNEQFF. The chain employs TRBV28 and TRBJ2-1; TCRdb designates TRBD2, a call that cannot be tested without DNA. Germline V gives CDR1 MDHEN, CDR2 SYDVKM. The CDR3 contains 17 residues.